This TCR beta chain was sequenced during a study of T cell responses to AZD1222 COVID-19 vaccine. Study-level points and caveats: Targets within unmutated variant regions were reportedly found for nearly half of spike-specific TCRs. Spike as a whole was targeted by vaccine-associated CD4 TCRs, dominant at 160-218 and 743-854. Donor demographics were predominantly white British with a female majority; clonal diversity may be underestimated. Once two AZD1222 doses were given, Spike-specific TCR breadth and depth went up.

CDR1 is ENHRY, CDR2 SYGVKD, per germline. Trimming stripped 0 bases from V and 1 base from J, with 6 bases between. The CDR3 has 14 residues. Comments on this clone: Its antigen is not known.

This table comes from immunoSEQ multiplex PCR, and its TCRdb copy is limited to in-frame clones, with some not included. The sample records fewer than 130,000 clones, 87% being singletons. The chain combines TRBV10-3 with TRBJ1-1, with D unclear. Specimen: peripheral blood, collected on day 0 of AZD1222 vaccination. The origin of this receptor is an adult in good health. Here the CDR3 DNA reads TGTGCCATCAGTGAGTCGCCAGGGAACACTGAAGCTTTCTTT. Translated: CAISESPGNTEAFF.